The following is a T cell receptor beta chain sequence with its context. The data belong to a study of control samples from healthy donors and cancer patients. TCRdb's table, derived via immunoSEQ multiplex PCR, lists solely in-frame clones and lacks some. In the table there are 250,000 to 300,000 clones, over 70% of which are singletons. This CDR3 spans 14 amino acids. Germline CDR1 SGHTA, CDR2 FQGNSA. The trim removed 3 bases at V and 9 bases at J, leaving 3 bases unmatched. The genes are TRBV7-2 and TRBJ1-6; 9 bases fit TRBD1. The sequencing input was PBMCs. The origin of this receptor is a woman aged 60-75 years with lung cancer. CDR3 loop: CASSLGQGSSPLHF. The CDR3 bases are TGTGCCAGCAGCTTGGGACAGGGAAGTTCACCCCTCCACTTT.